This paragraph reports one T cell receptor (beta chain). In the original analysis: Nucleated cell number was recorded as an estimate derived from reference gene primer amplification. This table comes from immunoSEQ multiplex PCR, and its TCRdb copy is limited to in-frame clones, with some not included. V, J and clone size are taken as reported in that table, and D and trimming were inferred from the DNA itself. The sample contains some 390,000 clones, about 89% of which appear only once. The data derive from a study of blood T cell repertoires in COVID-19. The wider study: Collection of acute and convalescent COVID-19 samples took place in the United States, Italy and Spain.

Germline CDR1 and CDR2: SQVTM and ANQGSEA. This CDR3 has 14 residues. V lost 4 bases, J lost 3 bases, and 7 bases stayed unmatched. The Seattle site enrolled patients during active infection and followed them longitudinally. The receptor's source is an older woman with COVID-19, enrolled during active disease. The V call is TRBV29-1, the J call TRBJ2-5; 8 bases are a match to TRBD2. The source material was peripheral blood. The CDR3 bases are TGCAGCGTTGCCCAAACTAGCGGAAAAGAGACCCAGTACTTC. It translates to CSVAQTSGKETQYF.